The clone carrying this T cell receptor beta chain was seen more than once but under ten times. Its specificity is not known. These data belong to a study of OX40 agonist ivuxolimab in advanced cancers. Clones were read by immunoSEQ multiplex PCR, and TCRdb kept only the in-frame ones, dropping some. The sample shows just under 95,000 clones, around 87% of them seen only once. Blood sampling took place at baseline, cycle 4 day 1, and cycle 7 day 1. Study-wide points: Both CD4+ and CD8+ T cell populations in blood had undergone clonal expansion by week 6 at 0.1 to 3.0 mg/kg. Among some nonresponders, normalized T-cell clonal expansion was also low.

This clonotype originated in an adult with an advanced solid tumor such as melanoma, head and neck, liver or kidney cancer. This specimen consisted of CD4+ or CD8+ T cells sorted from blood, obtained in a trial of the OX40 agonist ivuxolimab.

The CDR3 DNA is TGTGCCAGCAGCCCACGTGGACAGAGCAATCAGCCCCAGCATTTT. Encoded protein: CASSPRGQSNQPQHF. The chain carries TRBV7-2 and TRBJ1-5; tentatively, D is TRBD1 (6 bases). V gave up 5 bases and J gave up 1 base, with 12 bases separating them. The germline CDR1 and CDR2 sequences are SGHTA and FQGNSA. The CDR3 sequence is 15 residues long.